A single sample gave rise to the 15 T cell receptor beta chains below, sequenced in a study of blood T cells in healthy people across ages. Sample-barcoded 5' priming and a J-beta primer mix drove a second PCR of roughly 7 to 11 cycles. Each CDR3 protein is one row after TCRdb ran MiXCR on the 5' RACE reads. The repertoire holds fewer than 750,000 distinct CDR3 sequences, with more than 45% as singletons. The sample taken for sequencing was blood. The receptors were gathered from an elderly woman in good health.

Of note for this clonotype: Since a much larger clone is just one base distant, this may be a read error. The rearrangement uses TRBV27 and TRBJ2-7; D is uncertain. This CDR3 has 15 amino acids. Germline assignment: CDR1 MNHEY and CDR2 SMNVEV (reference sequence). CDR3 sequence reads: CVSSLEPRQSYEQYF. CDR3 DNA sequence: TGTGTCAGCAGTTTAGAACCCCGGCAGAGCTACGAGCAGTACTTC.

This clonotype turned up a few times. The chain's CDR3 is CAISSRTREQYF. CDR3 coding DNA: TGTGCCATCAGCTCAAGGACAAGGGAGCAGTACTTC. The chain joins TRBV10-3 to TRBJ2-5; D possibly uses TRBD1 or TRBD2 (5 bases each). Germline-derived CDR1 and CDR2 are ENHRY and SYGVKD. The CDR3 runs 12 residues. Trimming took 6 bases from V and 11 from J, leaving 16 bases between them.

V usage is TRBV28 and J usage is TRBJ2-5, with 10 nucleotides matching TRBD2. With V trimmed by 9 bases and J by 7 bases, 5 bases remained unmatched. Germline CDR1 and CDR2: MDHEN and SYDVKM. This CDR3 is built from 12 residues. The CDR3 DNA sequence: TGTGCCAGGAAGCGGGGGGGCGGGACCCAGTACTTC. It translates to CARKRGGGTQYF.

The rearrangement joins TRBV13 to TRBJ2-7, with D unclear. The germline CDR1 and CDR2 sequences are PRHDT and FYEKMQ (reference sequence). The CDR3 contains 13 residues. Trimming stripped 8 bases from V and 5 bases from J, with 16 bases between. This CDR3 reads CASSAQNSHEQYF. The CDR3 coding sequence is TGTGCCAGCTCGGCTCAGAATTCCCACGAGCAGTACTTC.

This chain links TRBV20-1 with TRBJ2-6, with unresolved D. The germline gives CDR1 DFQATT, CDR2 SNEGSKA (reference sequence). This CDR3 spans 14 amino acids. Trimming removed 6 bases at V and 1 base at J, with 10 bases between. In DNA, the CDR3 is TGCAGTGCCCTGCCGGCGTCTGGGGCCAACGTCCTGACTTTC. It encodes CSALPASGANVLTF.

Details on this clonotype: This may stem from a read error, because a much larger clone lies one nucleotide away. The rearrangement uses TRBV20-1 and TRBJ1-2, with 7 bases identical to TRBD1. The V segment lost 0 bases and the J segment 4 bases; nucleotides outside the gene matches: 8. This CDR3 has 15 amino acids. From germline, CDR1 is DFQATT and CDR2 SNEGSKA (reference sequence). The CDR3 sequence is CSARDWVGGSYGYTF. Here the CDR3 DNA reads TGCAGTGCTAGAGATTGGGTAGGGGGCAGCTATGGCTACACCTTC.

A note on this clonotype: A much larger clone differs by one base, so this may be a read error. The chain has TRBV20-1 and TRBJ1-2, with unresolved D. CDR1 is DFQATT and CDR2 is SNEGSKA in the germline V gene (reference sequence). V was trimmed by 8 bases and J by 6 bases, leaving 19 bases between them. The CDR3 length is 13 residues. CDR3 region: CSTAAGLGDGYTF. The DNA for the CDR3 is TGCAGTACTGCCGCGGGCCTCGGGGATGGCTACACCTTC.

J is TRBJ1-1 and V is TRBV20-1, with no clear D. The CDR3 runs 17 residues. CDR1 and CDR2 (germline): DFQATT, SNEGSKA (reference sequence). Between the trimmed V and J ends, which lost 3 bases and 6 bases, there was a span of 26 bases. CDR3 DNA: TGCAGTGCTAGTGCTAGAGTGGGCCTCTATAGCCGGCCTGAAGCTTTCTTT. This encodes CSASARVGLYSRPEAFF.

This clonotype occurred a few times. This rearrangement joins TRBV12-3 or TRBV12-4 to TRBJ1-1, with D tentatively TRBD1 (5 bases). Trimming took off 6 bases at V and 0 bases at J, with 17 bases between the two ends. The CDR3 is made up of 16 amino acids. The DNA of the CDR3 is TGTGCCAGCAGCCCCGGGACGTCTTCCATGAACACTGAAGCTTTCTTT. This encodes CASSPGTSSMNTEAFF.

This clonotype was seen just once. Just one base apart from a much larger clone, this may be a read error. The chain recombines TRBV12-3 or TRBV12-4 with TRBJ2-5; weak D call: TRBD2 (6 bases). V lost 7 bases to trimming and J lost 11 bases, with 23 bases between them. CDR3 length: 14 amino acids. CDR3 sequence (DNA): TGTGCCAGCACCGGGAGCGGAGGTTCAAGGGAGCAGTACTTC. It specifies CASTGSGGSREQYF.

This clonotype was counted many times. This CDR3 is CASTGTSGGDSFF. In nucleotides, the CDR3 is TGTGCCAGCACAGGTACCAGCGGGGGAGATTCGTTCTTC. The V gene is TRBV6-6, the J gene TRBJ2-1, with 8 bases that match TRBD2. Per the germline V gene, CDR1 is MNHNY and CDR2 is SVGAGI (reference sequence). V gave up 7 bases and J gave up 15 bases; unmatched junction bases: 14. The CDR3 is made up of 13 amino acids.

The rearrangement links TRBV10-1 to TRBJ2-3; D possibly corresponds to TRBD2 (6 bases). CDR1 is WNHNN and CDR2 is SYGVQD in the germline V gene (reference sequence). The V end was cut by 4 bases, the J end by 12 bases, with 17 bases between. The CDR3 extends over 13 amino acids. The CDR3 protein is CASSVPGALNQYF. In nucleotides, the CDR3 is TGCGCCAGCAGTGTACCGGGAGCCCTGAATCAGTATTTT.

This clonotype was found a few times. The chain's CDR3 is CATSRDVGQGQETQYF. CDR3 coding DNA: TGTGCCACCAGCAGAGATGTGGGACAAGGTCAAGAGACCCAGTACTTC. The chain combines TRBV15 with TRBJ2-5, with D perhaps matching TRBD1 (6 bases). Trimming took 0 bases from V and 2 from J, leaving 13 bases between them. In germline, CDR1 is LNHNV, CDR2 YYDKDF (reference sequence). The CDR3 runs to 16 residues.

The chain employs TRBV6-5 and TRBJ2-7; D may correspond to TRBD1 or TRBD2 (5 bases each). The V gene's germline CDR1 is MNHEY and CDR2 SVGAGI. The ends were cut back, 2 bases at V and 4 bases at J, with 12 bases in the middle. This CDR3 has 14 residues. The CDR3 nucleotides are TGTGCCAGCAGTTACGATCCGGGGCATTACGAGCAGTACTTC. This translates into CASSYDPGHYEQYF.

There are many counts of this clonotype. As DNA, the CDR3 is TGTGCCACCAGTGATTTGCAAAGCGGGATGCACAATGAGCAGTTCTTC. It specifies CATSDLQSGMHNEQFF. This sequence joins TRBV24-1 and TRBJ2-1; the match to TRBD2 covers 7 bases. Germline values: CDR1 KGHDR, CDR2 SFDVKD. After removal of 0 bases from V and 5 bases from J, the junction contained 6 bases not matched to a gene. This CDR3 comprises 16 residues.